This entry features one T cell receptor (beta chain) sequence. The target antigen is unknown. TCRdb's table, derived via immunoSEQ multiplex PCR, lists solely in-frame clones and lacks some. The table lists about 50,000 clones, 90% to 95% of them singletons. The sample comes from a study of OX40 agonist ivuxolimab in advanced cancers. In the study overall: Age averaged roughly 60 years (range about 20 to 80), and just over 80% were male. Study results and limitations: The average count of expanded clones was higher among CD8+ T cells than among CD4+.

Deletions cut 1 base from V and 6 bases from J, with 12 bases between. Per the germline V gene, CDR1 is MGHRA and CDR2 is YSYEKL. This CDR3 comprises 14 residues. V usage is TRBV4-1 and J usage is TRBJ1-1; D might be TRBD1 (6 bases). The sample here was CD4+ or CD8+ T cells sorted from blood, taken in a trial of the OX40 agonist ivuxolimab. This clonotype originated in an adult with an advanced solid tumor such as melanoma, head and neck, liver or kidney cancer. The CDR3 loop reads CASSQALGGPEAFF. The CDR3, as DNA: TGCGCCAGCAGCCAAGCTCTCGGGGGCCCTGAAGCTTTCTTT.